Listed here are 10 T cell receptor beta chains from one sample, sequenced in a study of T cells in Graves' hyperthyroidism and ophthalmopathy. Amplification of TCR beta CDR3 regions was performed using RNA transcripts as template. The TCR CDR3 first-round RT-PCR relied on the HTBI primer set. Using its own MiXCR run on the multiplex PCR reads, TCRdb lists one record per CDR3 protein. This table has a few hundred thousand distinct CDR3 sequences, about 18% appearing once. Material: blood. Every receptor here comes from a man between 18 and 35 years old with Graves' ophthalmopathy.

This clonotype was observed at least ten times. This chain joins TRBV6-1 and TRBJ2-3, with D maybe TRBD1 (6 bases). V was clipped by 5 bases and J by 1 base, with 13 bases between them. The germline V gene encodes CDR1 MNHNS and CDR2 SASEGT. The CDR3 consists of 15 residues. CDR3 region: CASSFGAGGTDTQYF. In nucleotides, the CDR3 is TGTGCCAGCAGTTTCGGGGCAGGGGGCACAGATACGCAGTATTTT.

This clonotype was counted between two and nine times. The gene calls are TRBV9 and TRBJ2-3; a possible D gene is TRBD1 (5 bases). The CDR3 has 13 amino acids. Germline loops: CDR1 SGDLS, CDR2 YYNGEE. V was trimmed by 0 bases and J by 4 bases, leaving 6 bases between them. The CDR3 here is CASSVVRADTQYF. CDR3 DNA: TGTGCCAGCAGCGTAGTCAGGGCAGATACGCAGTATTTT.

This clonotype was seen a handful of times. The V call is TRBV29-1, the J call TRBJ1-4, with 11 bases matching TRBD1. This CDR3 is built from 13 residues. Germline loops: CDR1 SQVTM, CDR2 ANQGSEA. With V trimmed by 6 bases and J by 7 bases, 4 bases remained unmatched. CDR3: CSVKGTGGEKLFF. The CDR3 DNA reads TGCAGCGTGAAAGGGACAGGGGGTGAAAAACTGTTTTTT.

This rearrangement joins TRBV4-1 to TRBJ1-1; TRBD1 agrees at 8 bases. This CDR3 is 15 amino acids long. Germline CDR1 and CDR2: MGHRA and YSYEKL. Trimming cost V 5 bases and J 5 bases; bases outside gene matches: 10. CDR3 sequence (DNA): TGCGCCAGCAGCAAAGGACCACAGGGGGGTACTGAAGCTTTCTTT. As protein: CASSKGPQGGTEAFF.

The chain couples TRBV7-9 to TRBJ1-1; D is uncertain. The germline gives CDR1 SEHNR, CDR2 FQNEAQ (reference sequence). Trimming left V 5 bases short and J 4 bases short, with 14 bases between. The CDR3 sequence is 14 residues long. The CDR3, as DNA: TGTGCCAGCAGCCCGCTTGCAGGTAGCACTGAAGCTTTCTTT. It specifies CASSPLAGSTEAFF.

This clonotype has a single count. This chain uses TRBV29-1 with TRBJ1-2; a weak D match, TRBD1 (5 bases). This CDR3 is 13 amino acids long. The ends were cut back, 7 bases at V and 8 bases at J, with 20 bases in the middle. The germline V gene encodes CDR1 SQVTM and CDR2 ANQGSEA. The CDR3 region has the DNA TGCAGCGCCACACAAGAGAGGGGAATCGGCTACACCTTC. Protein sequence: CSATQERGIGYTF.

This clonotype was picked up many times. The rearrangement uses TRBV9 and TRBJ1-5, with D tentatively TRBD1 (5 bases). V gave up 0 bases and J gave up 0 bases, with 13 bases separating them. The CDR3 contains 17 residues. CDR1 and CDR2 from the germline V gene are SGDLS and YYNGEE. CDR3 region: CASSVEAGPTSNQPQHF. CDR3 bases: TGTGCCAGCAGCGTAGAGGCAGGGCCCACTAGCAATCAGCCCCAGCATTTT.

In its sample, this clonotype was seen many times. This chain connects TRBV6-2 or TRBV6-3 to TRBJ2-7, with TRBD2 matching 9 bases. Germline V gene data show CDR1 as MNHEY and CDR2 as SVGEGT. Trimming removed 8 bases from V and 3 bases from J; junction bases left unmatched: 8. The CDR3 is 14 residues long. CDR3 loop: CASLGGGEYYEQYF. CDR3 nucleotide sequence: TGTGCCAGCCTTGGCGGGGGGGAATACTACGAGCAGTACTTC.

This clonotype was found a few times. CDR3 sequence (DNA): TGTGCCAGCAGCTTGGCTCTTCTAGCGGACCCCCACACAGATACGCAGTATTTT. Protein: CASSLALLADPHTDTQYF. The chain has TRBV5-4 and TRBJ2-3, with 7 bases fitting TRBD2. Germline assignment: CDR1 SGHNT and CDR2 YYREEE (reference sequence). The CDR3 has 18 residues. Trimming removed 0 bases from V and 2 bases from J; junction bases left unmatched: 12.

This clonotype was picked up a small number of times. For the CDR3, the DNA is TGCAGCGTTGCCCCCCACGCAGCTTTCTTT. Translating gives CSVAPHAAFF. The rearrangement uses TRBV29-1 and TRBJ1-1, with unresolved D. Germline V gene lookup returns CDR1 SQVTM and CDR2 ANQGSEA. Trimming left V 4 bases short and J 10 bases short, with 10 bases between. The CDR3 is 10 amino acids.